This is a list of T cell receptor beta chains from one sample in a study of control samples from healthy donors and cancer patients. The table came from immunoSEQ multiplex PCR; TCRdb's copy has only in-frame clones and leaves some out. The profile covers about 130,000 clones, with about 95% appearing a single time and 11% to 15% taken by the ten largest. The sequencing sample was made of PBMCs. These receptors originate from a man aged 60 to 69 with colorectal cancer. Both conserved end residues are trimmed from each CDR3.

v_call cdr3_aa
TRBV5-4 ASSLVQSSYNEQF
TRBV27 ASSFQGTNEKLF
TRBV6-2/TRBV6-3 ASSYIGTHNEQF
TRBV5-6 ASSLNRVKGETQY
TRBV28 ASSNTLGTDTQY
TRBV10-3 AISESLGAGLYSNQPQH
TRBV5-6 ASTSTRQTAYEQY
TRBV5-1 ASSVGQGTYEQY
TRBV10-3 AISEEGRGGYT
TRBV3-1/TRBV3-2 ASSQVTSGGTETQY
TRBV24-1 ATRPGNTGELF
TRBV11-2 ASSGQGAGNSPLH
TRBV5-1 ASSRGPSRGETQY
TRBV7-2 ASSLEASGAAETQY
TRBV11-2 ASSLAGDKQF
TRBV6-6 ASSFGQRGNTIY
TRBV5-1 ASSLGPGTGVIQETQY
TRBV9 ASSVGQGAGQPQH
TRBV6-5 ASKGAWGSYEQY
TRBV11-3 ASSRGGYEQY
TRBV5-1 ASSQGQAYEQY
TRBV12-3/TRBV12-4 ASSFGRNTEAF
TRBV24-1 ATSDSQGAGGANVLT
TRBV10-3 AISDRGLNSPLH
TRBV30 AWSVRGGAYNEQF
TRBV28 ASSPLSRISNQPQH
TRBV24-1 ATSGFQADTGELF
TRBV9 ASSERTDGGEAF
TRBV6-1 ASSGTSGGRWLEQY
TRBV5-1 ASRFGTAEETQY
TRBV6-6 ASSYGSSGNTIY
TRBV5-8 ASSLEQGLAKNIQY
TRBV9 ASSEPTALH
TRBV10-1 ASSESGRPYEQY
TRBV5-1 ASSLGSYNEQF